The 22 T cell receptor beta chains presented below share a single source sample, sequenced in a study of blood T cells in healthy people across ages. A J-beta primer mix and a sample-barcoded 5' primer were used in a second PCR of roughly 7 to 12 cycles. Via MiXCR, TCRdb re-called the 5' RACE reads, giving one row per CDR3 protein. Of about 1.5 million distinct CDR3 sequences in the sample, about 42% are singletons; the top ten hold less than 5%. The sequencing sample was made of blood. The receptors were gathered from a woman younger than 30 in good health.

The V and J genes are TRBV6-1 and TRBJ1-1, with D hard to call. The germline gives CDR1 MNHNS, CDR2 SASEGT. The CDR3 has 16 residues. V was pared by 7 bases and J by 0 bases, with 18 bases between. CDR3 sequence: CASILGLILMNTEAFF. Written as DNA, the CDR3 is TGTGCCAGCATACTGGGGTTGATTTTGATGAACACTGAAGCTTTCTTT.

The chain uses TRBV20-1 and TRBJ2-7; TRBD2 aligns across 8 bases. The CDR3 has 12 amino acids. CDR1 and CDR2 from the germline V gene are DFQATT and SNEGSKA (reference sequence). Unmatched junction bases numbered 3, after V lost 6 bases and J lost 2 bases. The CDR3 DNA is TGCAGTGCGGCCGGGAGGGCCTACGAGCAGTACTTC. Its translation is CSAAGRAYEQYF.

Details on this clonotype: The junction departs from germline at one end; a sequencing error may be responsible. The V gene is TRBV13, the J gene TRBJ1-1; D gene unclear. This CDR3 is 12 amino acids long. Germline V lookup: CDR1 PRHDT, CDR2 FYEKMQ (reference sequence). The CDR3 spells CGSSSRTTEAFF. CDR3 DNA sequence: TGTGGCAGCAGCTCCCGGACCACTGAAGCTTTCTTT. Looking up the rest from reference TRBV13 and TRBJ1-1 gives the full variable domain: AAGVIQSPRHLIKEKRETATLKCYPIPRHDTVYWYQQGPGQDPQFLISFYEKMQSDKGSIPDRFSAQQFSDYHSELNMSSLELGDSALYFCGSSSRTTEAFFGQGTRLTVV.

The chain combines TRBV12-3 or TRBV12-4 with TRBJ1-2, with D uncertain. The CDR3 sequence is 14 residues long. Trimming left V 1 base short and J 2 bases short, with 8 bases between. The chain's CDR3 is CASSLGAGNYGYTF. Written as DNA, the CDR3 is TGTGCCAGCAGTTTAGGGGCGGGGAACTATGGCTACACCTTC.

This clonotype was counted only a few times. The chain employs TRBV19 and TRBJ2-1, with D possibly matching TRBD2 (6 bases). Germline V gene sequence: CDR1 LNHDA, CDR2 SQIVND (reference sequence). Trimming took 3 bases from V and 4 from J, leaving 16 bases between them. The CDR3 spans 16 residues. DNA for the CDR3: TGTGCCAGTAGTATCGGGGGACCTGGGCTATACAATGAGCAGTTCTTC. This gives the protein CASSIGGPGLYNEQFF. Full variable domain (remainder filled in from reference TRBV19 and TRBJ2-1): DGGITQSPKYLFRKEGQNVTLSCEQNLNHDAMYWYRQDPGQGLRLIYYSQIVNDFQKGDIAEGYSVSREKKESFPLTVTSAQKNPTAFYLCASSIGGPGLYNEQFFGPGTRLTVL.

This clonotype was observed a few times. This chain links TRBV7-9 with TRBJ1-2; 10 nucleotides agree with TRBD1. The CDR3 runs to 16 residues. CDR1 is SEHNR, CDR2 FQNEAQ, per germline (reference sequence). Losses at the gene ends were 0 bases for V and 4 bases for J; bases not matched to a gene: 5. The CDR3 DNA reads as TGTGCCAGCAGCTTAGCCGTGGGACAGGGGATCTATGGCTACACCTTC. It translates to CASSLAVGQGIYGYTF.

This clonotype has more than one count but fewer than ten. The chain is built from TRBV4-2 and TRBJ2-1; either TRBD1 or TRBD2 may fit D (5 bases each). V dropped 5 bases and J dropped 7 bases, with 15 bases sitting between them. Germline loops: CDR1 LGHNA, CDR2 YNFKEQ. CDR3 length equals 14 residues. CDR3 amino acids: CASSYRGVRNEQFF. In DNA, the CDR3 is TGTGCCAGCAGCTACCGGGGCGTCAGGAATGAGCAGTTCTTC.

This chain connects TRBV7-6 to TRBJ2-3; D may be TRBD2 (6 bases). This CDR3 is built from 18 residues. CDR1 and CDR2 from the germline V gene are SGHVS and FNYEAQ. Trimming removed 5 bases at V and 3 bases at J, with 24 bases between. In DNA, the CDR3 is TGTGCCAGCAGCATCTCCGCTGAGGACGGGAGTGGGACAGATACGCAGTATTTT. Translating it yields CASSISAEDGSGTDTQYF.

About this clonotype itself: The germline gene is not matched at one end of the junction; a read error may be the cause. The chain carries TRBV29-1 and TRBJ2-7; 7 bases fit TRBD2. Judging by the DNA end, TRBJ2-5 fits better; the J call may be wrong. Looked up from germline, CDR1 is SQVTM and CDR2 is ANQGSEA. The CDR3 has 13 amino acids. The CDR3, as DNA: TGCAGCATTGAAGAGCGGGGCCCAAAGACCCAGTACTTC. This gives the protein CSIEERGPKTQYF.

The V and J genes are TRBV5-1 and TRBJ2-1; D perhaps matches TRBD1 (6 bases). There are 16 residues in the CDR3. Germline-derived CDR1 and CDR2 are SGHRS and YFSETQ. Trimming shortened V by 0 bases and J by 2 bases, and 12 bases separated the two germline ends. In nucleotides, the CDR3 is TGCGCCAGCAGCTTGGAGGTACAGGGAACCTACAATGAGCAGTTCTTC. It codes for CASSLEVQGTYNEQFF.

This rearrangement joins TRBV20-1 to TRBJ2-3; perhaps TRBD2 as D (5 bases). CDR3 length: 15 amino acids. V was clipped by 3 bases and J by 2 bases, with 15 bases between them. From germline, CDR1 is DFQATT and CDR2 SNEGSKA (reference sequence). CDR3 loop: CSARKDCRTTDTQYF. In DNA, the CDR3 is TGCAGTGCTAGGAAGGACTGCCGTACCACAGATACGCAGTATTTT.

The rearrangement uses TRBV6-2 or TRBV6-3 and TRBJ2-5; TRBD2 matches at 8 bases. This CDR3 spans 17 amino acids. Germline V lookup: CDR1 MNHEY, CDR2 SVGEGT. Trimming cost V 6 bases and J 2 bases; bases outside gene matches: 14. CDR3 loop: CASSSPGGSGIQETQYF. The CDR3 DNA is TGTGCCAGCAGCAGTCCCGGCGGTAGCGGGATACAAGAGACCCAGTACTTC.

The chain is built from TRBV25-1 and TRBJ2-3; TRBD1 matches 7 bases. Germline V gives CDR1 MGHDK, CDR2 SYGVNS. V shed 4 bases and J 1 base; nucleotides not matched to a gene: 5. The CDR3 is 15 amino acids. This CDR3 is CASSVQGFRTDTQYF. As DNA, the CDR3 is TGTGCCAGCAGTGTACAGGGGTTCCGCACAGATACGCAGTATTTT.

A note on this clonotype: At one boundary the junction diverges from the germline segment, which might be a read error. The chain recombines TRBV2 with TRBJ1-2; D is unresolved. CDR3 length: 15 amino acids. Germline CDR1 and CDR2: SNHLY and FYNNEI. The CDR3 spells CASSEWGEIGDGYTF. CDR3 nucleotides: TGCGCCAGCAGTGAATGGGGAGAAATAGGTGATGGCTACACCTTC.

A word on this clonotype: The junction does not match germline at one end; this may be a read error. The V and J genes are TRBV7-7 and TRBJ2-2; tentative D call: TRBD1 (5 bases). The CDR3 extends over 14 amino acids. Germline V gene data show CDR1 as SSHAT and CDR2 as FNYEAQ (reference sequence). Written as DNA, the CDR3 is TGTGCTAGCAGCTCGACAGCGTCGGCCGGGGAGCTGTTTTTT. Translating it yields CASSSTASAGELFF.

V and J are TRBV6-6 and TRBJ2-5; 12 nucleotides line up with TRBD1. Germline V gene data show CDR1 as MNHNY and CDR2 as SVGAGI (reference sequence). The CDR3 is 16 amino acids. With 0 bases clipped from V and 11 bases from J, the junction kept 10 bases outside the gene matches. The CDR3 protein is CASSYSARDRGPEQYF. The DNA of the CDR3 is TGTGCCAGCAGTTACTCGGCCCGGGACAGGGGGCCAGAGCAGTACTTC.

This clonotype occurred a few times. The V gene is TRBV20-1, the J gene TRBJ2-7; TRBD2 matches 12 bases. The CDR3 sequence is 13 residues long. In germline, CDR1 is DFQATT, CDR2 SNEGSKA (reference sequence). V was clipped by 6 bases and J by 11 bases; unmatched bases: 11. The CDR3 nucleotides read TGCAGTGCCCCGGGACTAGCGGGTCAATGGGAGTACTTC. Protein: CSAPGLAGQWEYF.

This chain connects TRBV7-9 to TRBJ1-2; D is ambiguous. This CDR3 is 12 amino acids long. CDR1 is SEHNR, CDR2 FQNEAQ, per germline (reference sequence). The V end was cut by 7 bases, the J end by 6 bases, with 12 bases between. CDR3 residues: CASTPAGDGYTF. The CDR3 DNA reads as TGTGCCAGCACCCCGGCCGGGGATGGCTACACCTTC.

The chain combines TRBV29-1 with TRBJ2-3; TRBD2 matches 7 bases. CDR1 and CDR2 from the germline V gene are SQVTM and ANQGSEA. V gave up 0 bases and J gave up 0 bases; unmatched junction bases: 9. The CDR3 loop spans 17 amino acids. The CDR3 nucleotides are TGCAGCGTTGAAGATTTCTTGACTAGCAGTAGCACAGATACGCAGTATTTT. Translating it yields CSVEDFLTSSSTDTQYF.

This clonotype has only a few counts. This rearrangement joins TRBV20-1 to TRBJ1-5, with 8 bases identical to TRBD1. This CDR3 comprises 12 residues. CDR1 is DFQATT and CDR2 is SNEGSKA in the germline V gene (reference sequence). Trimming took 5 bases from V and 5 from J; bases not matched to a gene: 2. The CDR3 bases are TGCAGTGCTGCGGACAGGGATCAGCCCCAGCATTTT. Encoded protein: CSAADRDQPQHF.

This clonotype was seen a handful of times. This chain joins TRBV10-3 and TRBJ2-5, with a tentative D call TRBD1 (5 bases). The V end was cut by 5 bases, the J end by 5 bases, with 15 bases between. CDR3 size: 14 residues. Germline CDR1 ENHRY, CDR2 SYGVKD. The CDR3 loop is CAISSTQEKETQYF. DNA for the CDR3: TGTGCCATCAGTAGTACACAGGAGAAGGAGACCCAGTACTTC.

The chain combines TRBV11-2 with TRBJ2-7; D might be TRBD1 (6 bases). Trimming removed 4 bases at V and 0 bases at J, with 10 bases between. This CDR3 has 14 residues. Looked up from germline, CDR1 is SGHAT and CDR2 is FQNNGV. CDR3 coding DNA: TGTGCCAGCAGCTCCGAGGGGGACTCCTACGAGCAGTACTTC. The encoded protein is CASSSEGDSYEQYF. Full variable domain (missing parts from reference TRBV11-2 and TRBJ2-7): EAGVAQSPRYKIIEKRQSVAFWCNPISGHATLYWYQQILGQGPKLLIQFQNNGVVDDSQLPKDRFSAERLKGVDSTLKIQPAKLEDSAVYLCASSSEGDSYEQYFGPGTRLTVT.